This T cell receptor beta chain came from a study of T cell repertoires in cytomegalovirus infection. Turning to the study itself: CMV infection plus the matching HLA type was flagged by public TCR beta signatures. Whole-study findings and limits: Identification of carriers of CMV plus the relevant HLA was achieved through cumulative public TCR beta family frequency. The study found HLA-C-restricted CMV-specific TCR beta clonotypes dominating the ex vivo response.

The junction had 3 bases not matched to a gene; V was cut back by 4 bases and J by 4 bases. The CDR3 runs 15 residues. CDR1 is SGHTA and CDR2 is FQGNSA in the germline V gene. There are many counts of this clonotype. What it binds is not known. MiXCR, run by TCRdb on the reads, gives a single entry per CDR3 protein. Of roughly 920,000 distinct CDR3 sequences listed, roughly 30% are singletons. The sequence came from a human donor in good health (CMV status not recorded). Some clones in this sample may be carry-over from other donors' samples. The rearrangement links TRBV7-2 to TRBJ2-3, with 12 bases fitting TRBD2. This sample comprised cultured CD8+ T cells from PBMCs, obtained from culture after CMV antigen stimulation. Here the CDR3 DNA reads TGTGCCAGCAGCTCCTCTAGCGGGGGGGCAGATACGCAGTATTTT. This sequence encodes CASSSSSGGADTQYF.